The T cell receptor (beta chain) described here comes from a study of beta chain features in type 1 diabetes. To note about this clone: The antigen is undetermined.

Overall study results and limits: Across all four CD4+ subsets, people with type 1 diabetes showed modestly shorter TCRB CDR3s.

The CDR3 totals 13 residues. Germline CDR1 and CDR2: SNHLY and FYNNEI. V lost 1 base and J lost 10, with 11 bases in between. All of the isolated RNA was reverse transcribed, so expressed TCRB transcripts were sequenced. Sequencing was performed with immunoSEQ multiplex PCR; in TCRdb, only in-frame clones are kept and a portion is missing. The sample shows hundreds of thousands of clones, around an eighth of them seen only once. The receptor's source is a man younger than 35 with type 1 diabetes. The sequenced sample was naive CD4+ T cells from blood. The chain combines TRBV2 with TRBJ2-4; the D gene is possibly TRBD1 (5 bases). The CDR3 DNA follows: TGTGCCAGCAGTGAAGAGTACAAGGGGATTCAGTACTTC. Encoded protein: CASSEEYKGIQYF.